One and the same sample provided the 2 T cell receptor beta chains below, sequenced in a study of blood T cell repertoires in COVID-19. Profiling relied on immunoSEQ multiplex PCR, and the TCRdb table lists in-frame clones only, not all of them. The data show tens of thousands of clones, more than 80% seen once. Sequencing was done on a sample of peripheral blood. The origin of the receptors is a human donor in a cohort sampled during active COVID-19.

CDR3 amino acids: CASSLRWDRGPDEQFF. CDR3 DNA: TGTGCCAGCAGCTTAAGATGGGACAGGGGGCCCGATGAGCAGTTCTTC. The J gene is TRBJ2-1, the V gene TRBV7-9; 12 nucleotides line up with TRBD1. This CDR3 spans 16 amino acids. Germline CDR1 SEHNR, CDR2 FQNEAQ (reference sequence). V was pared by 2 bases and J by 8 bases, with 7 bases of the junction left unmatched.

The chain has TRBV4-2 and TRBJ1-3; D uncertain. Germline V gene data show CDR1 as LGHNA and CDR2 as YNFKEQ. The CDR3 spans 15 residues. V lost 1 base and J lost 0, with 7 bases in between. CDR3 DNA: TGTGCCAGCAGCCAAGTGGTAGACTCTGGAAACACCATATATTTT. Translated, it gives CASSQVVDSGNTIYF.